This T cell receptor (beta chain) was observed in a study of blood T cells in healthy people across ages. A J-beta primer mix and a sample-barcoded 5' primer were used in a second PCR of about 7 to 12 cycles. MiXCR, applied by TCRdb to the 5' RACE reads, yields one record per CDR3 protein. The sample has 800,000 to 950,000 distinct CDR3 sequences, under 40% seen once. V was shortened by 0 bases and J by 7 bases, with 10 bases between the two germline ends. CDR3 length equals 14 residues. Germline values: CDR1 MNHNS, CDR2 SASEGT. This TCR derives from a man in his late teens or twenties in good health. The chain combines TRBV6-1 with TRBJ2-1; no definite D call. Material for sequencing was blood. The CDR3 region is CASSEARVFNEQFF. Written as DNA, the CDR3 is TGTGCCAGCAGTGAAGCGAGAGTCTTTAATGAGCAGTTCTTC.